What follows are 22 T cell receptor beta chains derived from one specimen sequenced in a study of CD8+ T cells in alopecia areata. Extraction and reverse transcription of RNA yielded cDNA as the sequencing template. Clones were read by immunoSEQ multiplex PCR, and TCRdb kept only the in-frame ones, dropping some. The sample lists about 150,000 clones, 40% to 60% occurring once. The sample consisted of CD8+ T cells sorted from blood, taken at week 0. Receptors were obtained from a human donor with alopecia areata.

This chain joins TRBV29-1 and TRBJ1-1; tentative D call: TRBD1 (5 bases). The CDR3 runs 14 residues. Trimming left V 5 bases short and J 4 bases short, with 17 bases between. Per the germline V gene, CDR1 is SQVTM and CDR2 is ANQGSEA. This chain's CDR3 is CSVPSTAQGTEAFF. The DNA of the CDR3 is TGCAGCGTTCCTTCGACAGCCCAAGGCACTGAAGCTTTCTTT.

The rearrangement links TRBV13 to TRBJ2-2; D gene unclear. This CDR3 has 14 residues. The V end lost 5 bases, the J end lost 6 bases, and 13 bases lay between the germline ends. Germline V CDR1 and CDR2: PRHDT, FYEKMQ (reference sequence). In nucleotides, the CDR3 is TGTGCCAGCAGCCTCGATTGGACCGCCGGGGAGCTGTTTTTT. Translating gives CASSLDWTAGELFF.

In this sample, this clone turned up a few times. The V and J genes are TRBV29-1 and TRBJ2-1, with no clear D. Trimming removed 4 bases from V and 5 bases from J, with 9 bases in between. This CDR3 comprises 12 residues. Germline V lookup: CDR1 SQVTM, CDR2 ANQGSEA. CDR3 coding DNA: TGCAGCGTTGTGGTAGTAAACAATGAGCAGTTCTTC. Protein product: CSVVVVNNEQFF.

The chain links TRBV23-1 to TRBJ1-6; D unclear. TRBV23-1 is an open reading frame, and its role is uncertain. CDR3 size: 12 residues. V was pared by 6 bases and J by 8 bases, with 8 bases between. As DNA, the CDR3 is TGCGCCAGCAGGGGCTTTCATTCACCCCTCCACTTT. This sequence encodes CASRGFHSPLHF.

The chain uses TRBV7-8 and TRBJ2-1, with TRBD2 matching 7 bases. Looked up from germline, CDR1 is SGHVS and CDR2 is FQNEAQ. The CDR3 loop spans 13 amino acids. The ends lost 2 bases at V and 9 bases at J; junction bases unmatched: 4. Here the CDR3 reads CASSLSGDTEQFF. The CDR3, as DNA: TGTGCCAGCAGCTTAAGCGGGGATACTGAGCAGTTCTTC.

The chain has TRBV6-5 and TRBJ2-7; D is tentatively TRBD1 or TRBD2 (5 bases each). Trimming took off 8 bases at V and 3 bases at J, with 14 bases between the two ends. Per germline, CDR1 MNHEY and CDR2 SVGAGI. This CDR3 has 13 residues. The CDR3 nucleotides read TGTGCCAGCCGGGGACGGAATCTCTACGAGCAGTACTTC. Translating it yields CASRGRNLYEQYF.

The chain couples TRBV5-6 to TRBJ2-7; D may be TRBD1 or TRBD2 (5 bases each). This CDR3 comprises 17 residues. Germline CDR1 SGHDT, CDR2 YYEEEE. Deletions cut 0 bases from V and 1 base from J, with 17 bases between. For the CDR3, the DNA is TGTGCCAGCAGCTTGGGACAGTCGGGATCGGTTTCCTACGAGCAGTACTTC. It codes for CASSLGQSGSVSYEQYF.

A few counts support this clone. The chain uses TRBV29-1 and TRBJ1-3; possibly TRBD1 for D (5 bases). Between the trimmed V and J ends, which lost 4 bases and 1 base, there was a span of 14 bases. CDR1 is SQVTM and CDR2 is ANQGSEA in the germline V gene. The CDR3 spans 15 residues. The CDR3 region is CSVARWGKSGNTIYF. CDR3 nucleotides: TGCAGCGTTGCCAGGTGGGGGAAGTCTGGAAACACCATATATTTT.

Comments on this clone: Other DNA sequences in this specimen translate into the identical CDR3. The V call is TRBV7-9, the J call TRBJ2-1; no clear D. Trimming removed 8 bases from V and 10 bases from J, with 3 bases in between. The CDR3 extends over 8 amino acids. CDR1 and CDR2 (germline): SEHNR, FQNEAQ (reference sequence). DNA of the CDR3: TGTGCCAGCGGCGAGCAGTTCTTC. It is translated as CASGEQFF.

About this clone itself: Other DNA variants within this sample encode the same CDR3. V and J are TRBV10-3 and TRBJ2-3; 7 positions agree with TRBD1. J lost 2 bases, V lost 10 bases, and 9 bases had no gene match. CDR3 length: 14 amino acids. CDR1 and CDR2 from the germline V gene are ENHRY and SYGVKD. The CDR3 here is CATDSGQYTDTQYF. Written as DNA, the CDR3 is TGTGCCACTGATTCGGGACAGTACACAGATACGCAGTATTTT.

The chain joins TRBV14 to TRBJ2-5; no clear D. V shed 0 bases and J shed 7 bases, with 12 bases lying between them. The CDR3 sequence is 14 residues long. Germline V gene sequence: CDR1 SGHDN, CDR2 FVKESK. The DNA for the CDR3 is TGTGCCAGCAGCCAAGAAGTCGGTGCTTGGACCCAGTACTTC. This sequence encodes CASSQEVGAWTQYF.

The rearrangement joins TRBV7-2 to TRBJ1-1, with a possible D match to TRBD1 (5 bases). The CDR3 runs to 16 residues. V gave up 5 bases and J gave up 5 bases, with 21 bases separating them. The germline CDR1 and CDR2 sequences are SGHTA and FQGNSA. The DNA of the CDR3 is TGTGCCAGCAGCCCCGACAGTTATACCTCGGGGACTGAAGCTTTCTTT. Its translation is CASSPDSYTSGTEAFF.

This clone occurred a few times. The V gene is TRBV29-1, the J gene TRBJ1-1, with D hard to call. The germline CDR1 and CDR2 sequences are SQVTM and ANQGSEA. The V gene lost 5 bases and the J gene lost 6 bases, with 16 bases spanning the gap. The CDR3 runs to 13 residues. CDR3 nucleotides: TGCAGCGTTCGCCTAGGTAACGGTGCTGAAGCTTTCTTT. This sequence encodes CSVRLGNGAEAFF.

This sequence joins TRBV15 and TRBJ2-7; D might be TRBD2 (5 bases). The CDR3 spans 14 residues. Germline lookup yields CDR1 LNHNV and CDR2 YYDKDF (reference sequence). V was pared by 0 bases and J by 2 bases, with 8 bases between. The CDR3 DNA follows: TGTGCCACCAGCAGAGATGCCGGGGCCTACGAGCAGTACTTC. It codes for CATSRDAGAYEQYF.

This clone has just a few counts. The rearrangement uses TRBV5-6 and TRBJ2-1, with D tentatively TRBD1 (6 bases). V lost 5 bases and J lost 10, with 13 bases in between. Germline lookup yields CDR1 SGHDT and CDR2 YYEEEE. The CDR3 contains 12 residues. CDR3 nucleotides: TGTGCCAGCAGACCACAGGGTCGAGAGCAGTTCTTC. Amino acid sequence: CASRPQGREQFF.

This clone has only a few counts. V is TRBV4-1 and J is TRBJ2-7; TRBD2 agrees at 13 bases. V lost 0 bases and J lost 5; bases outside the gene matches: 1. The CDR3 consists of 15 residues. CDR1 and CDR2 (germline): MGHRA, YSYEKL. The CDR3 DNA reads as TGCGCCAGCAGCCAAGACGGACTAGCGGGGGACGAGCAGTACTTC. Encoded protein: CASSQDGLAGDEQYF.

V is TRBV6-5 and J is TRBJ2-2; D is unresolved. The CDR3 covers 12 residues. Trimming shortened V by 10 bases and J by 6 bases, and 12 bases separated the two germline ends. From germline, CDR1 is MNHEY and CDR2 SVGAGI. Written as DNA, the CDR3 is TGTGCCACCTTCACCCCCCCCGGGGAGCTGTTTTTT. Its translation is CATFTPPGELFF.

The chain joins TRBV19 to TRBJ1-2, with D perhaps TRBD1 (6 bases). Germline CDR1 LNHDA, CDR2 SQIVND (reference sequence). This CDR3 has 14 residues. Trimming took 6 bases from V and 4 from J, leaving 15 bases between them. CDR3 residues: CASSNGRGSYGYTF. CDR3 nucleotide sequence: TGTGCCAGTAGCAACGGCAGGGGCTCCTATGGCTACACCTTC.

The chain couples TRBV14 to TRBJ2-2, with D uncertain. CDR3 size: 13 residues. CDR1 and CDR2 (germline): SGHDN, FVKESK. V lost 0 bases and J lost 6, with 5 bases in between. CDR3 sequence: CASSQDWAGELFF. The CDR3 DNA reads TGTGCCAGCAGCCAAGATTGGGCCGGGGAGCTGTTTTTT.

The chain joins TRBV13 to TRBJ2-3, with no clear D. CDR1 and CDR2 from the germline V gene are PRHDT and FYEKMQ (reference sequence). This CDR3 is built from 13 residues. The ends were cut back, 4 bases at V and 2 bases at J, with 7 bases in the middle. CDR3 sequence (DNA): TGTGCCAGCAGCTCCCGGTACACAGATACGCAGTATTTT. This encodes CASSSRYTDTQYF.

V and J are TRBV4-3 and TRBJ2-7; D possibly corresponds to TRBD1 (5 bases). Germline-derived CDR1 and CDR2 are LGHNA and YSLEER. The V gene lost 3 bases and the J gene lost 3 bases, with 18 bases spanning the gap. CDR3 length: 16 residues. The CDR3: CASSQEVEGQRYEQYF. The CDR3 DNA follows: TGCGCCAGCAGCCAGGAAGTGGAAGGACAACGCTACGAGCAGTACTTC.

The J gene is TRBJ1-1, the V gene TRBV4-1; no clear D. V was pared by 0 bases and J by 0 bases, with 17 bases between. CDR1 is MGHRA, CDR2 YSYEKL, per germline. The CDR3 consists of 18 residues. CDR3 amino acids: CASSQDVKPGRMNTEAFF. CDR3 DNA: TGCGCCAGCAGCCAAGACGTAAAACCCGGACGGATGAACACTGAAGCTTTCTTT.